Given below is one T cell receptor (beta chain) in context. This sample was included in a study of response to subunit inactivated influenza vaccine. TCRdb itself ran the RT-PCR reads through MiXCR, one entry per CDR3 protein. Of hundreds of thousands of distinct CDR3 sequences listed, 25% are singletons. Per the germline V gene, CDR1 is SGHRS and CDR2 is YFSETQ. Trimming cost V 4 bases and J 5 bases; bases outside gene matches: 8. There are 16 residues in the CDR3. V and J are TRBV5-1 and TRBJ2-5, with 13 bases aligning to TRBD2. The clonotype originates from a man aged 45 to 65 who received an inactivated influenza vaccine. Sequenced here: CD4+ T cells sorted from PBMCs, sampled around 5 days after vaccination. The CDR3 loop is CASSLQLAGGHETQYF. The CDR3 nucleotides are TGCGCCAGCAGCCTCCAACTAGCGGGGGGGCATGAGACCCAGTACTTC. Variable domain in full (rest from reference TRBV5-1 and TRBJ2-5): KAGVTQTPRYLIKTRGQQVTLSCSPISGHRSVSWYQQTPGQGLQFLFEYFSETQRNKGNFPGRFSGRQFSNSRSEMNVSTLELGDSALYLCASSLQLAGGHETQYFGPGTRLLVL.